This TCR beta chain was sequenced for a study of cytomegalovirus exposure and HLA in healthy donors (dated by TCRdb to about 2017). For context, the study as a whole: According to an earlier analysis of a few hundred of the donors, about 170 million T cells yielded 117 million unique TCR beta sequences and 276 Gb of sequence data. Approximately 300 gigabases of sequencing data and approximately 93 million unique TCR sequences were included in an early release covering about 600 HLA-typed donors. The genetic ancestry cluster associated with self-reported Caucasian donors included roughly 84% of the roughly 400 genotyped donors. The study was designed to test whether signatures of past pathogen exposure could be identified by cataloging public T cell receptors. The T cell repertoires of under 750 subjects were profiled by immunosequencing and related to cytomegalovirus serostatus. In addition to the first cohort of about 650 subjects, a separate validation cohort of 100 to 150 different subjects was used. To predict cytomegalovirus infection status, the study combined high-throughput TCR immunosequencing, statistical association of individual TCRs with disease status, and machine learning. A later analysis re-analyzed previously published TCR beta repertoires from 660 or so donors and added high-resolution HLA genotyping to study TCR occurrence patterns. Rather than drawing on any new phenotypic data, the later analysis identified candidate immune exposures from TCR beta sequences and the way those sequences occurred across donors. An earlier analysis of 587 of the donors applied high-throughput TCR beta sequencing to assess whether each TCR beta V gene segment acted as functional or pseudogenic. Alongside the repertoire data, information on donor age, sex, ethnicity and CMV serostatus was compiled. In a later genetic analysis, genome-wide SNP genotypes for about three fifths of the roughly 670 donors were used, and that subset was treated as a discovery cohort. All discovery cohort repertoires had been generated using a single sequencing platform. Both class I and class II loci were covered by HLA typing, at four-digit resolution. The number of typed donors differed by locus: about 629-630 for A, B, C, DRB1 and DQB1; some 500 for DQA1; 606 for DPA1; and roughly 470 for DPB1. Four or five DR-DQ haplotypes were handled as single units for association and clustering, since linkage in the cohort was strong. On average, approximately 250,000 unique TCR beta nucleotide sequences were sequenced per donor among several hundred genotyped donors of the cohort, with roughly a sixth of those sequences being non-productive.

The library was prepared using the immunoSEQ multiplex PCR assay. For the multiplex PCR, a mixture combining 60 forward primers for TCR Vbeta segments and 13 reverse primers for TCR Jbeta segments was used. The CDR3 region of rearranged TCR beta genes was amplified from genomic DNA with a multiplex PCR assay. On the Illumina HiSeq System, the amplified TCR beta libraries were sequenced as 87-base-pair reads. Processing in the source paper ran as follows. A later analysis tallied around 80 million unique TCR beta chains across the 666 repertoires, and around 10 million of those chains were shared by two or more donors. Raw reads were error-corrected and collapsed into unique sequences by a nearest-neighbor algorithm in which closely related sequences were merged to remove PCR and sequencing errors. CDR3 sequences were aligned to IMGT reference sequences to assign V, D and J gene segments. Each retained sequence needed at least a six-nucleotide match to both a V gene segment and a J gene segment. Rearrangements were called productive when the CDR3 lacked stop codons and stayed in frame with V and J; all others were non-productive. Following IMGT convention, CDR3 was defined as the stretch from the second conserved V-encoded cysteine to the conserved J-encoded phenylalanine. Sequences without an unambiguous match to a single V gene segment were excluded from the earlier analysis of over 500 of the donors. In an earlier analysis of several hundred of the donors, V segments were called functional above 56.7% productive rearrangements and were called segregating when the between-donor standard deviation exceeded 5%. A statistical classification framework was developed to diagnose cytomegalovirus status using the catalog of TCR beta chain sequences. In a later analysis, V and J genes were assigned by comparing TCR nucleotide sequences against IMGT/GENE-DB human TR gene sequences. The TCRdist pipeline was used in a later analysis to assign CDR3 sequences and most-parsimonious VDJ recombination scenarios. In a later analysis, each TCR beta chain was defined by its CDR3 amino acid sequence together with its V-gene family, and reads lacking a unique V-gene family were excluded. A later analysis removed over 500 highly shared, low-generation-probability nucleotide sequences to deal with suspected cross-contamination and a sequencing artifact. In a later analysis, a clonal expansion index was calculated for each public chain from normalized within-repertoire ranks of inferred template counts. In a later analysis, generation probabilities were computed with a VDJ recombination model fitted to out-of-frame rearrangements, and the resulting probabilities were checked against IGoR. In a later analysis, TCR-TCR, TCR-HLA and TCR-CMV co-occurrence was scored with hypergeometric tests, and a repertoire-size bias correction was applied to TCR pairs. In a later analysis, false discovery rates were estimated by permuting HLA or CMV assignments 20 times. In a later analysis, co-occurring TCRs were grouped using DBSCAN, with TCRdist sequence similarity added in when clustering inside HLA-allele-positive subsets. Repertoires with fewer than 30,000 or more than 120,000 public chains, plus five repertoires with anomalous nucleotide sharing, were excluded from co-occurrence clustering. The immuneACCESS repertoire file appears here via TCRdb, limited to in-frame rearrangements. These files lack a portion of the clones; in checked studies, under half of the deficit traces to unresolved V genes, and the cause of the others is not known. V, J and clone size are taken as reported in that table, and D and trimming were inferred from the DNA itself. This sample gives tens of thousands of clones in total; roughly 80% of them show up just once. Just under 3% of the sample belongs to the ten largest clones.

With respect to this clone: The antigen this receptor binds is unknown. Base qualities were left out, and no much larger clone turns up one base away.

The investigation overall reported the following: This cohort had only TCR beta chains sequenced, and the lack of alpha or paired-chain data limited which features could be detected. HLA typing was unavailable for some donors at each locus, so association tests used only the typed subset. Presence/absence analyses assumed roughly uniform sequencing depth across donors, an assumption that may not hold. The earlier analysis of some 540 of the donors excluded some 16 rarely observed V segments, including chromosome 9 orphons, because counts were too low. In a later analysis, TCR association rates were found to vary across HLA loci, with the most associated TCRs seen for DRB1 alleles and the fewest for HLA-C alleles. A further reported finding was that TCR beta sequences accurately predicted the HLA-A and HLA-B alleles for most subjects in the first cohort. In vitro tests confirmed that a few of the cytomegalovirus-associated TCR beta chains recognize cytomegalovirus antigens. At a false discovery rate of 0.05, a later analysis linked fewer than 20,000 TCR beta sequences to specific HLA alleles. Some IMGT-functional V segments, including TRBV6-2 and TRBV6-3, could not be distinguished by the 87-base-pair reads and were therefore excluded. In a later genetic analysis, a missense DCLRE1C variant was associated with V-gene and J-gene trimming of TCR beta chains, and the association was replicated in an independent cohort. A later analysis found that most CMV-associated TCR beta chains appeared HLA-restricted, with HLA associations seemingly driven largely by CMV exposure. In the study, about 150 TCR beta chains were listed as associated with cytomegalovirus. Cytomegalovirus status was reported to be diagnosed by the classifier with high specificity and sensitivity in both the original and validation cohorts. A later analysis found that HLA-associated TCR beta chains were more clonally expanded and had lower generation probabilities than equally common non-associated chains. According to the authors, the approach could potentially be generalized to other disease states and immunological phenotypes. According to a later analysis, parvovirus B19, influenza, CMV and Epstein-Barr virus appeared linked to several top co-occurrence clusters. A later genetic analysis reported fewer N-insertions in productive TCRs among donors in an Asian-associated ancestry cluster than the roughly 700-donor mean. Linkage disequilibrium might explain the correlated functional status among segregating V segments, but an unknown experimental factor could not be ruled out. An earlier analysis of 587 of the donors showed that most TCR beta V segments appeared in productive rearrangements either about 87% or about 30% of the time, which broadly matched IMGT annotations. Strong co-occurrence of HLA alleles, especially DR and DQ, made assigning TCR associations to individual alleles difficult. The sequencing pipeline was judged likely to have produced a cluster of highly shared sequence variants as a technical artifact. The only immune exposure information available for the cohort was CMV serostatus. Most TCR sequences were observed very rarely across donors, whereas some public TCRs were present in many individuals.

The cohort was made up of approximately 670 healthy bone marrow donors. At the time of sampling, every cohort member was nominally healthy, though immune exposures that went unrecorded were likely present. The donor tested CMV seronegative, placing the donor among the 350 or so seronegative members of the cohort. A peripheral blood sample was provided by each donor, and peripheral blood mononuclear cells were used for TCR beta sequencing. Genomic DNA extraction from the blood cell samples was performed with the Qiagen DNeasy Blood Extraction Kit. For this chain, trimming is 4 bases at the V end and 6 bases at the J end, and the number of junction bases without a gene match is 20. CDR1 and CDR2 were assigned from the germline V gene as SGHRS and YFSETQ. The CDR3, from cysteine to phenylalanine, totals 19 residues. The CDR3 DNA has 57 bases and is translated from base 1.

Recombination connected TRBV5-1 to TRBJ2-3, and TRBD2 matches 10 of the central bases. This TCR derives from a woman aged 25 to 39 in good health and CMV-seronegative. Material for sequencing was PBMCs. The base sequence is TGCGCCAGCAGCCCCCAAACTGTATTGAGCGGGGGGGCCCGGGATACGCAGTATTTT. Protein translation: CASSPQTVLSGGARDTQYF.